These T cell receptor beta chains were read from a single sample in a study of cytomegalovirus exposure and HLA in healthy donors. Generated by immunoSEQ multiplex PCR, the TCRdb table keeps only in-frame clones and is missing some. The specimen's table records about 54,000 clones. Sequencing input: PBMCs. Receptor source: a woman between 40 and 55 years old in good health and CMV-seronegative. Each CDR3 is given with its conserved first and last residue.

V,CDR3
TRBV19,CASSIEATNTGELFF
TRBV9,CASSVGGTAPGTQYF
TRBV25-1,CASSKGQGGGYTF
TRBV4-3,CASSRTSSGANVLTF
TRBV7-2,CASSISGSTDTQYF
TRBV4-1,CASSQEGSGGYQETQYF
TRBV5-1,CASSRSGRDRGSNQPQHF
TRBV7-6,CASSSRGNEQFF
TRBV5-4,CASSPTLGGQGVIGELFF
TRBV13,CASSLGAGNQPQHF
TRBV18,CASSPWTGVRQETQYF
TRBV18,CASSSTRESNYGYTF
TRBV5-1,CASRPDTTGKETQYF
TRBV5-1,CASSLGAGGYNEQFF
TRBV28,CASSRTGTLGEQYF
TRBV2,CASTTGGGEQYF
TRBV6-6,CASSGVTGLNEKLFF
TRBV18,CASSPRTSGGVTYNEQFF
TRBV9,CASSPHISGNTGELFF
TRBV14,CASSQVSHGTNTEAFF
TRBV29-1,CSVGEGNTEAFF
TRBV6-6,CASSYPLYNEQFF
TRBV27,CASSSEFSYEQYF
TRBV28,CASSPGTMYGYTF
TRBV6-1,CASSALVGSGGNNEQFF
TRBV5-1,CASSLDRPNYEQYF
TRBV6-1,CASSDRPGTGGPLGNQPQHF
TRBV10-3,CAISPQGQGNIQYF
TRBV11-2,CASSSGREHPHNEQFF
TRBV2,CASSDGTAFEAFF
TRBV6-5,CASSSRGQGNQPQHF
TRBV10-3,CAISELAREGPYEQYF
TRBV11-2,CASSRQGGHWASSYNEQFF
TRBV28,CASSFWGQGANSNQPQHF
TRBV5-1,CASSDGQGAGYGYTF
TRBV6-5,CASRPFPTGTEAFF
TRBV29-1,CSSRTGGNTEAFF
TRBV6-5,CASSYRDSRNSPLHF